A single sample gave rise to the 29 T cell receptor beta chains below, sequenced in a study of shared clonotypes between healthy human individuals. Profiling relied on immunoSEQ multiplex PCR, and the TCRdb table lists in-frame clones only, not all of them. The sample contains about 1.5 million clones, around 98% of which appear only once. Sequencing input: naive CD4+ T cells sorted from blood. Subset defined: CD45RA+ positively selected. The receptors derive from a man aged 30 to 45 in good health.

CDR3 in amino acids: CASSPRGSSYNEQFF. The DNA of the CDR3 is TGTGCCAGCAGCCCACGGGGATCCTCCTACAATGAGCAGTTCTTC. The chain employs TRBV6-6 and TRBJ2-1, with a tentative D call TRBD2 (5 bases). The ends were cut back, 6 bases at V and 0 bases at J, with 12 bases in the middle. The CDR3 runs to 15 residues. In germline, CDR1 is MNHNY, CDR2 SVGAGI (reference sequence).

V gene TRBV9 combines with J gene TRBJ2-5, with D possibly being TRBD2 (5 bases). The CDR3 is made up of 14 amino acids. V lost 4 bases to trimming and J lost 2 bases, with 12 bases between them. Germline CDR1 is SGDLS and CDR2 is YYNGEE. The CDR3 region is CASSLGGGQETQYF. CDR3 sequence (DNA): TGTGCCAGCAGCTTAGGAGGCGGACAAGAGACCCAGTACTTC.

The chain links TRBV4-1 to TRBJ2-7, with D perhaps TRBD2 (7 bases). The CDR3 extends over 15 amino acids. Trimming took 5 bases from V and 1 from J, leaving 15 bases between them. CDR1 and CDR2 from the germline V gene are MGHRA and YSYEKL. CDR3 nucleotides: TGCGCCAGCAGCAAGGGAGGGACACTATCCTACGAGCAGTACTTC. Its protein product is CASSKGGTLSYEQYF.

The chain joins TRBV2 to TRBJ1-2; possibly TRBD1 for D (6 bases). CDR1 and CDR2 from the germline V gene are SNHLY and FYNNEI. With 3 bases removed from V and 6 bases from J, the gap between germline ends came to 11 bases. This CDR3 comprises 13 residues. Written as DNA, the CDR3 is TGTGCCAGCAGTGACAGGGGCGGGAATGGCTACACCTTC. Its translation: CASSDRGGNGYTF.

The rearrangement links TRBV28 to TRBJ1-2; D remains unclear. The CDR3 contains 13 residues. Germline assignment: CDR1 MDHEN and CDR2 SYDVKM. The V end lost 5 bases, the J end lost 7 bases, and 14 bases lay between the germline ends. The CDR3 DNA reads as TGTGCCAGCAGTCGGGAAGTCTTTAGTGGCTACACCTTC. Its translation is CASSREVFSGYTF.

CDR3 sequence reads: CASSLRTGGAIPGANVLTF. DNA of the CDR3: TGTGCCAGCAGCTTACGTACTGGGGGCGCGATACCTGGGGCCAACGTCCTGACTTTC. V and J are TRBV7-3 and TRBJ2-6; tentatively, D is TRBD1 (6 bases). The germline gives CDR1 SGHTA, CDR2 FQGTGA. Trimming shortened V by 2 bases and J by 2 bases, and 19 bases separated the two germline ends. The CDR3 is 19 amino acids.

The J gene is TRBJ2-2, the V gene TRBV10-3; 9 positions agree with TRBD1. J gave up 2 bases and V 3 bases, and 4 bases lay outside the gene matches. The CDR3 loop spans 16 amino acids. Per the germline V gene, CDR1 is ENHRY and CDR2 is SYGVKD. As DNA, the CDR3 is TGTGCCATCAGTGACCTGGGACAGGGCAACACCGGGGAGCTGTTTTTT. It yields the protein CAISDLGQGNTGELFF.

This sequence joins TRBV4-1 and TRBJ2-3, with no clear D. Between the trimmed V and J ends, which lost 1 base and 15 bases, there was a span of 11 bases. This CDR3 region has 11 residues. The germline gives CDR1 MGHRA, CDR2 YSYEKL. The CDR3 DNA is TGCGCCAGCAGCCAAGCACGGGTTATATATTTT. Translation gives CASSQARVIYF.

This clone was detected only once. The V and J genes are TRBV18 and TRBJ2-7; a possible D gene is TRBD2 (6 bases). The CDR3 totals 15 residues. Germline V gene lookup returns CDR1 KGHSH and CDR2 LQKENI. V was clipped by 5 bases and J by 6 bases, with 20 bases between them. This CDR3 is CASSIGLWDSSEQYF. The CDR3 DNA reads as TGTGCCAGCTCAATAGGCCTTTGGGACTCGAGCGAGCAGTACTTC.

V gene TRBV7-9 combines with J gene TRBJ2-3; D gene uncertain. The germline V and J ends were trimmed by 5 bases and 3 bases, with 12 bases remaining between them. The CDR3 length is 14 residues. The germline CDR1 and CDR2 sequences are SEHNR and FQNEAQ (reference sequence). CDR3 sequence (DNA): TGTGCCAGCAGCCAGACCATTATTACAGATACGCAGTATTTT. Translated, it gives CASSQTIITDTQYF.

The chain links TRBV5-1 to TRBJ2-4; D possibly corresponds to TRBD1 (5 bases). V was cut by 0 bases and J by 1 base, with 11 bases left in between. The CDR3 has 16 amino acids. The V gene's germline CDR1 is SGHRS and CDR2 YFSETQ. The CDR3 is CASSLVAGSAKNIQYF. CDR3 nucleotide sequence: TGCGCCAGCAGCTTGGTTGCAGGGTCCGCCAAAAACATTCAGTACTTC. The full variable domain, in which reference TRBV5-1 and TRBJ2-4 provide the parts outside the CDR3, is KAGVTQTPRYLIKTRGQQVTLSCSPISGHRSVSWYQQTPGQGLQFLFEYFSETQRNKGNFPGRFSGRQFSNSRSEMNVSTLELGDSALYLCASSLVAGSAKNIQYFGAGTRLSVL.

The chain employs TRBV7-9 and TRBJ2-7; no clear D gene. With 3 bases removed from V and 0 bases from J, the gap between germline ends came to 15 bases. The CDR3 loop spans 16 amino acids. CDR1 and CDR2 from the germline V gene are SEHNR and FQNEAQ (reference sequence). As DNA, the CDR3 is TGTGCCAGCAGCTTCACCCATAGGGCGATCTCCTACGAGCAGTACTTC. Protein: CASSFTHRAISYEQYF.

The chain couples TRBV19 to TRBJ2-2, with D tentatively TRBD1 (6 bases). Germline V gene sequence: CDR1 LNHDA, CDR2 SQIVND (reference sequence). Trimming removed 6 bases from V and 3 bases from J, with 14 bases in between. The CDR3 covers 15 residues. This CDR3 reads CASRTRGSHTGELFF. CDR3 nucleotides: TGTGCCAGTAGGACGAGGGGGTCGCACACCGGGGAGCTGTTTTTT.

The chain links TRBV7-3 to TRBJ2-7; 12 positions match TRBD1. CDR1 and CDR2 from the germline V gene are SGHTA and FQGTGA. The CDR3 has 15 residues. After removal of 4 bases from V and 5 bases from J, the junction contained 6 bases not matched to a gene. The CDR3 region has the DNA TGTGCCAGCAGCTCGGGACAGGGGGCGAGAAACGAGCAGTACTTC. Translation: CASSSGQGARNEQYF. Filled out from reference TRBV7-3 and TRBJ2-7, the complete variable domain reads GAGVSQTPSNKVTEKGKYVELRCDPISGHTALYWYRQSLGQGPEFLIYFQGTGAADDSGLPNDRFFAVRPEGSVSTLKIQRTERGDSAVYLCASSSGQGARNEQYFGPGTRLTVT.

The chain is built from TRBV28 and TRBJ1-4, with 9 bases matching TRBD1. Per germline, CDR1 MDHEN and CDR2 SYDVKM. The CDR3 covers 16 residues. V lost 3 bases, J lost 8 bases, and 10 bases stayed unmatched. This CDR3 is CASSFYRTGAAEKLFF. The DNA of the CDR3 is TGTGCCAGCAGTTTCTATCGGACAGGGGCGGCGGAAAAACTGTTTTTT.

This rearrangement joins TRBV7-7 to TRBJ2-1; D not resolved. The CDR3 has 14 residues. CDR1 is SSHAT, CDR2 FNYEAQ, per germline (reference sequence). With 1 base removed from V and 7 bases from J, the gap between germline ends came to 11 bases. The CDR3 nucleotides are TGTGCCAGCAGCTTAGGTGTAGGTGAGAATGAGCAGTTCTTC. The encoded protein is CASSLGVGENEQFF.

This chain uses TRBV10-1 with TRBJ1-1, with D possibly matching TRBD1 (5 bases). CDR3 length equals 15 residues. Trimming shortened V by 0 bases and J by 2 bases, and 10 bases separated the two germline ends. The germline V gene has CDR1 WNHNN and CDR2 SYGVQD (reference sequence). The DNA for the CDR3 is TGCGCCAGCAGTGAGTCTCGACAGCGCAACACTGAAGCTTTCTTT. Translation: CASSESRQRNTEAFF.

Details on this clone: A junction boundary mismatches the germline segment, possibly from a read error. The chain employs TRBV7-7 and TRBJ2-5, with a weak D call TRBD2 (6 bases). Germline V CDR1 and CDR2: SSHAT, FNYEAQ (reference sequence). The CDR3 has 15 residues. The chain's CDR3 is CASSLSPTRGETQYF. DNA for the CDR3: TGTGCTAGCAGCTTAAGCCCGACTAGGGGAGAGACCCAGTACTTC. The entire variable domain, with the rest obtained from reference TRBV7-7 and TRBJ2-5, is as follows: GAGVSQSPRYKVTKRGQDVTLRCDPISSHATLYWYQQALGQGPEFLTYFNYEAQPDKSGLPSDRFSAERPEGSISTLTIQRTEQRDSAMYRCASSLSPTRGETQYFGPGTRLLVL.

V usage is TRBV27 and J usage is TRBJ2-7, with TRBD2 matching over 8 bases. After removal of 8 bases from V and 7 bases from J, the junction contained 10 bases not matched to a gene. CDR3 length: 13 residues. Germline V gene sequence: CDR1 MNHEY, CDR2 SMNVEV (reference sequence). This CDR3 reads CASGGAGGWEQYF. The CDR3 DNA reads as TGTGCCAGCGGGGGTGCGGGAGGCTGGGAGCAGTACTTC.

The chain recombines TRBV9 with TRBJ1-1, with 9 bases matching TRBD1. Germline trimming cut 4 bases from V and 4 bases from J; bases unmatched to any gene: 5. Germline CDR1 SGDLS, CDR2 YYNGEE. The CDR3 extends over 14 amino acids. CDR3 bases: TGTGCCAGCAGCATTGGGACAGGGAGCACTGAAGCTTTCTTT. Translation: CASSIGTGSTEAFF.

The genes are TRBV18 and TRBJ1-1; TRBD1 agrees at 8 bases. Germline V CDR1 and CDR2: KGHSH, LQKENI. This CDR3 spans 15 amino acids. Trimming took 1 base from V and 7 from J; bases not matched to a gene: 8. CDR3 in DNA: TGTGCCAGCTCACCACAGACAGGGGAAGTCCATGAAGCTTTCTTT. The encoded protein is CASSPQTGEVHEAFF.

This clone was counted a single time. This rearrangement joins TRBV6-5 to TRBJ1-1; a weak D match, TRBD1 (5 bases). Germline V gene sequence: CDR1 MNHEY, CDR2 SVGAGI. With 7 bases removed from V and 8 bases from J, the gap between germline ends came to 17 bases. The CDR3 has 13 amino acids. CDR3 nucleotides: TGTGCCAGCACCCCGGGGGAAACTATAGAAGCTTTCTTT. Its protein is CASTPGETIEAFF.

The chain has TRBV11-3 and TRBJ2-1; 11 bases line up with TRBD1. The CDR3 runs 14 residues. In germline, CDR1 is SGHNT, CDR2 YENEEA. Trimming cost V 4 bases and J 7 bases; bases outside gene matches: 3. CDR3 region: CASSSGTGGNEQFF. The CDR3 DNA reads TGTGCCAGCAGCTCAGGGACAGGGGGGAATGAGCAGTTCTTC.

This CDR3 reads CASFRNLADGYTF. Here the CDR3 DNA reads TGTGCCAGCTTCAGAAATTTAGCGGATGGCTACACCTTC. The chain uses TRBV18 and TRBJ1-2; D uncertain. The CDR3 length is 13 residues. Germline values: CDR1 KGHSH, CDR2 LQKENI. Deletions cut 7 bases from V and 6 bases from J, with 15 bases between.

J is TRBJ2-5 and V is TRBV11-2; D gene unclear. From germline, CDR1 is SGHAT and CDR2 FQNNGV. This CDR3 is built from 14 residues. Between the trimmed V and J ends, which lost 1 base and 1 base, there was a span of 7 bases. CDR3 in DNA: TGTGCCAGCAGCTTAGTAGGATTCCAAGAGACCCAGTACTTC. Protein product: CASSLVGFQETQYF.

J is TRBJ1-1 and V is TRBV27; 9 bases align to TRBD1. Germline trimming cut 1 base from V and 11 bases from J; bases unmatched to any gene: 17. There are 17 residues in the CDR3. CDR1 is MNHEY and CDR2 is SMNVEV in the germline V gene (reference sequence). DNA of the CDR3: TGTGCCAGCAGTTTATGGGGTATGGGACAGGGAAAAAGGAGTGCTTTCTTT. This translates into CASSLWGMGQGKRSAFF.

The chain combines TRBV28 with TRBJ2-6; possibly TRBD1 or TRBD2 for D (5 bases each). Germline V gives CDR1 MDHEN, CDR2 SYDVKM. The CDR3 totals 15 residues. V was clipped by 3 bases and J by 2 bases, with 8 bases between them. The CDR3, as DNA: TGTGCCAGCAGTTTTGGGGGAACTGGGGCCAACGTCCTGACTTTC. Translation gives CASSFGGTGANVLTF.

The gene calls are TRBV18 and TRBJ2-5; D remains ambiguous. The germline CDR1 and CDR2 sequences are KGHSH and LQKENI. Trimming shortened V by 3 bases and J by 5 bases, and 7 bases separated the two germline ends. The CDR3 length is 12 residues. In DNA, the CDR3 is TGTGCCAGCTCACCTTTAGATGAGACCCAGTACTTC. As protein: CASSPLDETQYF.

Notes on this clone: Additional DNA sequences in this sample encode the identical CDR3. The chain links TRBV7-2 to TRBJ2-7, with 10 nucleotides matching TRBD2. There are 15 residues in the CDR3. J gave up 3 bases and V 6 bases, and 8 bases lay outside the gene matches. Germline V gene sequence: CDR1 SGHTA, CDR2 FQGNSA. The CDR3 sequence is CASRPDLAGVYEQYF. In DNA form, the CDR3 reads TGTGCCAGCAGACCCGACCTAGCGGGAGTCTACGAGCAGTACTTC. Full variable domain (outside the CDR3, taken from reference TRBV7-2 and TRBJ2-7): GAGVSQSPSNKVTEKGKDVELRCDPISGHTALYWYRQSLGQGLEFLIYFQGNSAPDKSGLPSDRFSAERTGGSVSTLTIQRTQQEDSAVYLCASRPDLAGVYEQYFGPGTRLTVT.